Below are 26 T cell receptor beta chains sequenced from a single sample in a study of PD-1 and CTLA-4 blockade in melanoma. TCRdb keeps only in-frame clones here, not all; method: immunoSEQ multiplex PCR. The data contain about 21,000 clones, around 88% of them singletons. Here the sequenced sample was CD8+ T cells from peripheral blood, taken before anti-PD-1 treatment. The receptor source for this set is a human donor with melanoma.

The CDR3 here is CAWSVLSEDTF. The DNA for the CDR3 is TGTGCCTGGAGTGTATTATCTGAGGACACCTTC. The chain couples TRBV30 to TRBJ1-2; D not certain. The length of the CDR3 is 11 residues. V lost 0 bases, J lost 12 bases, and 11 bases lay in between. Per germline, CDR1 GTSNPN and CDR2 SVGIG (reference sequence).

This clone is a singleton in its sample. CDR3 nucleotides: TGTGCCAGCAGCAAGGGACAGTCTTATCAGCCCCAGCATTTT. It is translated as CASSKGQSYQPQHF. V is TRBV28 and J is TRBJ1-5, with 7 bases fitting TRBD1. Germline CDR1 and CDR2: MDHEN and SYDVKM. V trimming: 6 bases; J trimming: 5 bases; junction bases outside the gene matches: 7. The CDR3 loop spans 14 amino acids.

V usage is TRBV7-2 and J usage is TRBJ1-1; D ambiguous. This CDR3 is built from 14 residues. V lost 1 base to trimming and J lost 3 bases, with 9 bases between them. Germline CDR1 is SGHTA and CDR2 is FQGNSA. The CDR3 DNA sequence: TGTGCCAGCAGCTTAGTGCTGGGCGACACTGAAGCTTTCTTT. It encodes CASSLVLGDTEAFF. The whole variable domain, remainder taken from reference TRBV7-2 and TRBJ1-1, is GAGVSQSPSNKVTEKGKDVELRCDPISGHTALYWYRQSLGQGLEFLIYFQGNSAPDKSGLPSDRFSAERTGGSVSTLTIQRTQQEDSAVYLCASSLVLGDTEAFFGQGTRLTVV.

This clone was seen only once. The chain uses TRBV29-1 and TRBJ2-1; tentatively, D is TRBD2 (5 bases). The germline V gene encodes CDR1 SQVTM and CDR2 ANQGSEA. CDR3 size: 11 residues. Trimming cost V 4 bases and J 7 bases, with 8 bases left between them. The CDR3 region has the DNA TGCAGCGTTGTTGGCGGGAATGAGCAGTTCTTC. It codes for CSVVGGNEQFF.

The V gene is TRBV6-5, the J gene TRBJ1-1; the D gene is possibly TRBD1 (5 bases). This CDR3 has 12 residues. V dropped 2 bases and J dropped 7 bases, with 8 bases sitting between them. Germline V gives CDR1 MNHEY, CDR2 SVGAGI. CDR3 sequence reads: CASSYGGGEAFF. The CDR3 DNA is TGTGCCAGCAGTTACGGGGGAGGTGAAGCTTTCTTT.

The CDR3 spells CASSLSGQIYEQYF. CDR3 nucleotides: TGTGCCAGCAGCTTGAGTGGGCAGATCTACGAGCAGTACTTC. The V gene is TRBV7-9, the J gene TRBJ2-7, with D unclear. From germline, CDR1 is SEHNR and CDR2 FQNEAQ (reference sequence). The V end lost 3 bases, the J end lost 3 bases, and 12 bases lay between the germline ends. CDR3 length equals 14 residues. Drawing the rest from reference TRBV7-9 and TRBJ2-7, the complete variable domain is DTGVSQNPRHKITKRGQNVTFRCDPISEHNRLYWYRQTLGQGPEFLTYFQNEAQLEKSRLLSDRFSAERPKGSFSTLEIQRTEQGDSAMYLCASSLSGQIYEQYFGPGTRLTVT.

V usage is TRBV10-3 and J usage is TRBJ2-2; D is possibly TRBD1 (6 bases). Looked up from germline, CDR1 is ENHRY and CDR2 is SYGVKD. The V end was cut by 4 bases, the J end by 6 bases, with 24 bases between. CDR3 size: 18 residues. The CDR3 spells CAISVSDRSAGTAGELFF. The CDR3 coding sequence is TGTGCCATCAGTGTTAGCGACAGGTCTGCAGGAACGGCCGGGGAGCTGTTTTTT.

This chain connects TRBV30 to TRBJ2-5, with TRBD2 identical over 10 bases. V lost 0 bases and J lost 5; bases outside the gene matches: 6. Germline CDR1 and CDR2: GTSNPN and SVGIG (reference sequence). The CDR3 sequence is 15 residues long. In DNA, the CDR3 is TGTGCCTGGAGTGTACCTAGCGGGGGATGGGAGACCCAGTACTTC. Amino acids: CAWSVPSGGWETQYF.

The chain carries TRBV19 and TRBJ2-1, with 12 bases identical to TRBD2. This CDR3 spans 15 amino acids. Trimming removed 5 bases from V and 4 bases from J; junction bases left unmatched: 3. The germline V gene encodes CDR1 LNHDA and CDR2 SQIVND (reference sequence). Here the CDR3 reads CASSRTSGDYNEQFF. For the CDR3, the DNA is TGTGCCAGTAGTCGGACTAGCGGGGATTACAATGAGCAGTTCTTC. Using reference TRBV19 and TRBJ2-1 for the parts outside the CDR3, the full variable domain is DGGITQSPKYLFRKEGQNVTLSCEQNLNHDAMYWYRQDPGQGLRLIYYSQIVNDFQKGDIAEGYSVSREKKESFPLTVTSAQKNPTAFYLCASSRTSGDYNEQFFGPGTRLTVL.

The rearrangement links TRBV30 to TRBJ1-1; D gene unclear. CDR3 length: 13 residues. Germline CDR1 is GTSNPN and CDR2 is SVGIG (reference sequence). CDR3 sequence: CAHHPGAGTEAFF. DNA for the CDR3: TGTGCTCACCACCCGGGCGCGGGCACTGAAGCTTTCTTT. Complete variable domain (other parts from reference TRBV30 and TRBJ1-1): SQTIHQWPATLVQPVGSPLSLECTVEGTSNPNLYWYRQAAGRGLQLLFYSVGIGQISSEVPQNLSASRPQDRQFILSSKKLLLSDSGFYLCAHHPGAGTEAFFGQGTRLTVV.

This chain connects TRBV27 to TRBJ2-2, with TRBD2 matching 11 bases. The trim removed 7 bases at V and 5 bases at J, leaving 9 bases unmatched. The V gene's germline CDR1 is MNHEY and CDR2 SMNVEV (reference sequence). The CDR3 runs 16 residues. CDR3 sequence reads: CASTYSGGAGTGELFF. The CDR3 DNA follows: TGTGCCAGCACATATAGCGGGGGGGCCGGAACCGGGGAGCTGTTTTTT.

Only a few counts were recorded for this clone. The chain is built from TRBV6-6 and TRBJ1-5; 11 nucleotides line up with TRBD1. Losses at the gene ends were 6 bases for V and 5 bases for J; bases not matched to a gene: 6. From germline, CDR1 is MNHNY and CDR2 SVGAGI (reference sequence). The CDR3 is made up of 15 amino acids. This CDR3 reads CASSWTGGSHQPQHF. The CDR3 bases are TGTGCCAGCAGCTGGACAGGGGGCTCTCATCAGCCCCAGCATTTT.

This chain uses TRBV15 with TRBJ1-1; no clear D gene. This CDR3 is 15 amino acids long. The V end lost 5 bases, the J end lost 4 bases, and 17 bases lay between the germline ends. Germline V gene data show CDR1 as LNHNV and CDR2 as YYDKDF (reference sequence). CDR3 in DNA: TGTGCCACCAGCCTGGGCCGGGGTACGGGCACTGAAGCTTTCTTT. Its protein product is CATSLGRGTGTEAFF.

This sequence joins TRBV6-5 and TRBJ1-1, with a tentative D call TRBD1 (6 bases). The CDR3 length is 13 residues. V lost 8 bases and J lost 3, with 13 bases in between. Germline-derived CDR1 and CDR2 are MNHEY and SVGAGI. In DNA, the CDR3 is TGTGCCAGCCGACTCGGACAGTACACTGAAGCTTTCTTT. It is translated as CASRLGQYTEAFF.

This chain joins TRBV6-5 and TRBJ2-1, with 9 bases fitting TRBD1. From germline, CDR1 is MNHEY and CDR2 SVGAGI. Unmatched junction bases numbered 6, after V lost 2 bases and J lost 4 bases. This CDR3 has 16 residues. This CDR3 is CASSYRTGGAYNEQFF. The CDR3 DNA is TGTGCCAGCAGTTACAGAACAGGGGGCGCGTACAATGAGCAGTTCTTC.

The chain employs TRBV12-3 or TRBV12-4 and TRBJ2-5; D not resolved. V shed 6 bases and J shed 1 base, with 6 bases lying between them. The CDR3 is made up of 12 amino acids. This CDR3 reads CASRELQETQYF. In DNA, the CDR3 is TGTGCCAGCAGGGAACTCCAAGAGACCCAGTACTTC.

The CDR3, as DNA: TGTGCCAGCAGTTCAGGACCGGGCTCCTACAATGAGCAGTTCTTC. Amino acids: CASSSGPGSYNEQFF. The rearrangement links TRBV27 to TRBJ2-1, with D unclear. Germline loops: CDR1 MNHEY, CDR2 SMNVEV (reference sequence). V was pared by 4 bases and J by 0 bases, with 10 bases between. CDR3 length: 15 residues.

V usage is TRBV27 and J usage is TRBJ1-4, with D tentatively TRBD1 (5 bases). The CDR3 loop spans 16 amino acids. Trimming removed 5 bases at V and 8 bases at J, with 21 bases between. Germline V gene sequence: CDR1 MNHEY, CDR2 SMNVEV (reference sequence). The CDR3 DNA is TGTGCCAGCAGTCCCCGTCCCCGGGACTCCCCCGAAAAACTGTTTTTT. It codes for CASSPRPRDSPEKLFF.

The chain is built from TRBV25-1 and TRBJ2-2; possibly TRBD2 for D (7 bases). This CDR3 has 15 residues. V lost 6 bases and J lost 3, with 14 bases in between. Germline values: CDR1 MGHDK, CDR2 SYGVNS. The CDR3 sequence is CASREGGQYTGELFF. CDR3 coding DNA: TGTGCCAGCAGAGAGGGGGGGCAATACACCGGGGAGCTGTTTTTT.

The chain joins TRBV18 to TRBJ1-5, with D unresolved. The length of the CDR3 is 14 residues. From germline, CDR1 is KGHSH and CDR2 LQKENI. Trimming left V 3 bases short and J 6 bases short, with 12 bases between. DNA of the CDR3: TGTGCCAGCTCACCGACGGCGGAGGGTCAGCCCCAGCATTTT. Protein product: CASSPTAEGQPQHF. Looking up the rest from reference TRBV18 and TRBJ1-5 gives the full variable domain: NAGVMQNPRHLVRRRGQEARLRCSPMKGHSHVYWYRQLPEEGLKFMVYLQKENIIDESGMPKERFSAEFPKEGPSILRIQQVVRGDSAAYFCASSPTAEGQPQHFGDGTRLSIL.

The V gene is TRBV4-2, the J gene TRBJ1-6; 8 bases match TRBD1. This CDR3 contains 16 residues. V lost 0 bases to trimming and J lost 7 bases; unmatched junction nucleotides: 5. CDR1 LGHNA and CDR2 YNFKEQ come from the germline V gene. The CDR3 DNA follows: TGTGCCAGCAGCCAAGATCTACGGGACAGGAATTCACCCCTCCACTTT. Its translation: CASSQDLRDRNSPLHF.

The chain employs TRBV30 and TRBJ2-7; 8 bases align to TRBD1. V lost 2 bases to trimming and J lost 3 bases; unmatched junction nucleotides: 3. The CDR3 is 13 residues long. Germline V CDR1 and CDR2: GTSNPN, SVGIG (reference sequence). CDR3 nucleotides: TGTGCCTGGAGTACCGGGACAGGCTACGAGCAGTACTTC. This translates into CAWSTGTGYEQYF.

V and J are TRBV4-1 and TRBJ2-5; D uncertain. The CDR3 runs to 11 residues. From germline, CDR1 is MGHRA and CDR2 YSYEKL. V lost 3 bases and J lost 4, with 3 bases in between. CDR3 in amino acids: CASSHGETQYF. CDR3 bases: TGCGCCAGCAGCCATGGAGAGACCCAGTACTTC.

The chain joins TRBV7-9 to TRBJ1-2, with D hard to call. V dropped 5 bases and J dropped 4 bases, with 11 bases sitting between them. Looked up from germline, CDR1 is SEHNR and CDR2 is FQNEAQ (reference sequence). The CDR3 is 13 amino acids. The chain's CDR3 is CASSPLETYGYTF. CDR3 DNA: TGTGCCAGCAGCCCCTTGGAGACCTATGGCTACACCTTC. The whole variable domain, filled in from reference TRBV7-9 and TRBJ1-2, reads DTGVSQNPRHKITKRGQNVTFRCDPISEHNRLYWYRQTLGQGPEFLTYFQNEAQLEKSRLLSDRFSAERPKGSFSTLEIQRTEQGDSAMYLCASSPLETYGYTFGSGTRLTVV.

The CDR3 DNA follows: TGTGCCAGCAGCTTACTAGGGTGGCCGGTGCAGTTCTTC. Its protein product is CASSLLGWPVQFF. The chain carries TRBV5-8 and TRBJ2-1; D is possibly TRBD2 (5 bases). V gave up 2 bases and J gave up 12 bases, with 15 bases separating them. Germline CDR1 reads SGHTS; CDR2 reads YDEGEE. The CDR3 sequence is 13 residues long.

A single count supports this clone. V and J are TRBV7-9 and TRBJ1-1, with D unresolved. The CDR3 is 13 residues long. Germline V gene sequence: CDR1 SEHNR, CDR2 FQNEAQ (reference sequence). The V and J ends lost 2 bases and 5 bases respectively, with 9 bases between them. The CDR3 DNA reads as TGTGCCAGCAGCTTATACGTAGAGACTGAAGCTTTCTTT. This sequence encodes CASSLYVETEAFF.